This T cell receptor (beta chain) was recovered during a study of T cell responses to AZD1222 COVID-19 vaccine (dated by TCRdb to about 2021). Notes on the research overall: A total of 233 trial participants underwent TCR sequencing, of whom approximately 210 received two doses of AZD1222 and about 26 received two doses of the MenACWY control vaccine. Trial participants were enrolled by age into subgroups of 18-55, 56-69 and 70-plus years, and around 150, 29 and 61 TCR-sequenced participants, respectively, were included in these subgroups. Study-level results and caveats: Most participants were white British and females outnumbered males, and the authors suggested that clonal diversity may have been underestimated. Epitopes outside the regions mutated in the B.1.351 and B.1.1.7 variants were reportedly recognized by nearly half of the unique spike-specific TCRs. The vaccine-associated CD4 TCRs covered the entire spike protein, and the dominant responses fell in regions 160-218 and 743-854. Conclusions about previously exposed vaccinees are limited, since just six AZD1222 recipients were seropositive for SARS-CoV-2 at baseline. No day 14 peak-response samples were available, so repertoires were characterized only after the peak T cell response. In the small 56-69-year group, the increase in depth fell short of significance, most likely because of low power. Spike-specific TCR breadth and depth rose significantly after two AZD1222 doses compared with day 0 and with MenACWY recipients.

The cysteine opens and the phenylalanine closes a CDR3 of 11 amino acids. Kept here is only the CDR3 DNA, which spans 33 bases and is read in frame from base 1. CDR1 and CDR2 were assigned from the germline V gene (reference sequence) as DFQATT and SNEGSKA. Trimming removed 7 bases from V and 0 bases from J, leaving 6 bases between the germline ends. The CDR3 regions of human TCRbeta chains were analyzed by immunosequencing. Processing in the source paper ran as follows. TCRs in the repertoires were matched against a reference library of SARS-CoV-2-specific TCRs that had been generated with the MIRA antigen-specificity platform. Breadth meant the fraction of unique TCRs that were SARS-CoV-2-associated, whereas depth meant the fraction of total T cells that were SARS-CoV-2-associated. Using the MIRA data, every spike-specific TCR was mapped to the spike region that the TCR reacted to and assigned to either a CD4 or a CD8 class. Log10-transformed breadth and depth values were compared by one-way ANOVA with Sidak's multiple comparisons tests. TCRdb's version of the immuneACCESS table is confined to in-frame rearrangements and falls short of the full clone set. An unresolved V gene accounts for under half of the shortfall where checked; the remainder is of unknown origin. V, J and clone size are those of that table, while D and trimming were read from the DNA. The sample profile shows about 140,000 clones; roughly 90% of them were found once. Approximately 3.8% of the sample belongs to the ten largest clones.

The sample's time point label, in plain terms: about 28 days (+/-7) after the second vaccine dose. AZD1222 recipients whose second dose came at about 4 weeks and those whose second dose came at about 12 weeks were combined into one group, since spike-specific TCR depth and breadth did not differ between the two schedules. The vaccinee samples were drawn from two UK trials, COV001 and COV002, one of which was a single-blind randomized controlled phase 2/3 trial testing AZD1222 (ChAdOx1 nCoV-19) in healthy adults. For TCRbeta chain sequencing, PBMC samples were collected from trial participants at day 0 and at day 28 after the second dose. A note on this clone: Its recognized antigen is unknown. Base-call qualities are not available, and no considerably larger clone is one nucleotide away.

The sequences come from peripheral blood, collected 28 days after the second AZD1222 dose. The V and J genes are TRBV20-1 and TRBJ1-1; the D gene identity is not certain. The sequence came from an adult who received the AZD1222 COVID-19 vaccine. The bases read TGCAGTGGGACTTTGAACACTGAAGCTTTCTTT. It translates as CSGTLNTEAFF.